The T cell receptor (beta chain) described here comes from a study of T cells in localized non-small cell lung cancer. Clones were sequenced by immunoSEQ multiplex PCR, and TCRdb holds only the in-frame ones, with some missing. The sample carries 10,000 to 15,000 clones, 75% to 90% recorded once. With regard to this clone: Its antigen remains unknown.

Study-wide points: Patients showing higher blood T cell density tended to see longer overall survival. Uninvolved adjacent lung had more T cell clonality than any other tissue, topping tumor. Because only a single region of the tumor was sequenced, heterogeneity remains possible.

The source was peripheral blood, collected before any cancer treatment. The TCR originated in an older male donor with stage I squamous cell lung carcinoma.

The CDR3 region has the DNA TGTGCCAGCAGTGAAATTACGACGGGCTCTGGAAACACCATATATTTT. Amino acid sequence: CASSEITTGSGNTIYF. V is TRBV6-1 and J is TRBJ1-3; no clear D gene. Looked up from germline, CDR1 is MNHNS and CDR2 is SASEGT. This CDR3 has 16 residues. The V and J ends lost 2 bases and 0 bases respectively, with 11 bases between them.